These T cell receptor beta chains were read from a single sample in a study of T cells in Graves' hyperthyroidism and ophthalmopathy. TCRdb independently ran MiXCR on the multiplex PCR reads; one entry per CDR3 protein. The repertoire holds 250,000 to 300,000 distinct CDR3 sequences, with roughly 15% as singletons. Specimen: blood. Receptor source: a woman in her thirties with Graves' hyperthyroidism that later progressed to Graves' ophthalmopathy. Each CDR3 is given with its conserved first and last residue. A D gene is named only where the DNA matches it firmly. The size of a clone is reported for some rows only, either as once, few or many, or as a class for expanded clones.

j_gene: TRBJ2-2
abundance: few
v_gene: TRBV4-3
d_gene: -
CDR3nt: TGCGCCAGCAGCCGGGGGGTCGGGGACACCGGGGAGCTGTTTTTT
CDR3aa: CASSRGVGDTGELFF

j_gene: TRBJ2-4
abundance: many
v_gene: TRBV12-3/TRBV12-4
d_gene: TRBD1
CDR3nt: TGTGCCAGCAGTTTTCGGTCAGGGGGCAAAAACATTCAGTACTTC
CDR3aa: CASSFRSGGKNIQYF

j_gene: TRBJ2-7
abundance: many
v_gene: TRBV15
d_gene: -
CDR3nt: TGTGCCACCAAGTGGGTCTTCCCCCTCGAGCAGTACTTC
CDR3aa: CATKWVFPLEQYF

j_gene: TRBJ1-5
abundance: many
v_gene: TRBV9
d_gene: -
CDR3nt: TGTGCCAGCAGCGCCAGACGTCAGCCCCAGCATTTT
CDR3aa: CASSARRQPQHF

j_gene: TRBJ1-1
abundance: -
v_gene: TRBV19
d_gene: -
CDR3nt: TGTGCCAGTAGTATACGGGAAAAAGGAAACACTGAAGCTTTCTTT
CDR3aa: CASSIREKGNTEAFF

j_gene: TRBJ2-7
abundance: many
v_gene: TRBV6-1
d_gene: -
CDR3nt: TGTGCCAGCAGTGGGGGGGATGGCGAGCAGTACTTC
CDR3aa: CASSGGDGEQYF

j_gene: TRBJ2-7
abundance: -
v_gene: TRBV7-9
d_gene: -
CDR3nt: TGTGCCAGCAGCTTTTTGCCAGGAACCTACGAGCAGTACTTC
CDR3aa: CASSFLPGTYEQYF

j_gene: TRBJ2-1
abundance: many
v_gene: TRBV5-1
d_gene: TRBD2
CDR3nt: TGCGCCAGCAGCTTCACCTTAGCGGGACACTACAATGAGCAGTTCTTC
CDR3aa: CASSFTLAGHYNEQFF

j_gene: TRBJ1-3
abundance: few
v_gene: TRBV20-1
d_gene: -
CDR3nt: TGCAGTGCGGGTCCGGGACGGGTGAGGGGTGGTGGAAACACCATATATTTT
CDR3aa: CSAGPGRVRGGGNTIYF

j_gene: TRBJ2-1
abundance: -
v_gene: TRBV29-1
d_gene: -
CDR3nt: TGCAGCGTAACCGGGACACTCAAGGGGAATGAGCAGTTCTTC
CDR3aa: CSVTGTLKGNEQFF

j_gene: TRBJ2-7
abundance: -
v_gene: TRBV20-1
d_gene: -
CDR3nt: TGCAGTGCCCGAGAATGGCCTAACCCCTACGAGCAGTACTTC
CDR3aa: CSAREWPNPYEQYF

j_gene: TRBJ2-3
abundance: many
v_gene: TRBV6-6
d_gene: TRBD1
CDR3nt: TGTGCCAGCAGTTACTCGGGACAGGGCAAAGATACGCAGTATTTT
CDR3aa: CASSYSGQGKDTQYF

j_gene: TRBJ1-4
abundance: -
v_gene: TRBV13
d_gene: -
CDR3nt: TGTGCCAGCAGCCAAAAGGGGAATGGGGAAAAACTGTTTTTT
CDR3aa: CASSQKGNGEKLFF

j_gene: TRBJ1-2
abundance: -
v_gene: TRBV14
d_gene: -
CDR3nt: TGTGCCAGCAGCCAGGGCTACACCTTC
CDR3aa: CASSQGYTF

j_gene: TRBJ2-7
abundance: many
v_gene: TRBV6-2/TRBV6-3
d_gene: TRBD2
CDR3nt: TGTGCCAGCAGTCCCGGGACTAGCGCCTCCTACGAGCAGTACTTC
CDR3aa: CASSPGTSASYEQYF

j_gene: TRBJ2-7
abundance: many
v_gene: TRBV28
d_gene: -
CDR3nt: TGTGCCAGCAGTAGAATCGATTCTCGGGGGACCCTCTACTACGAGCAGTACTTC
CDR3aa: CASSRIDSRGTLYYEQYF

j_gene: TRBJ2-7
abundance: few
v_gene: TRBV4-1
d_gene: TRBD1
CDR3nt: TGCGCCAGCAGCCACCAACAGGGGGTATCCTACGAGCAGTACTTC
CDR3aa: CASSHQQGVSYEQYF

j_gene: TRBJ2-5
abundance: many
v_gene: TRBV28
d_gene: TRBD1
CDR3nt: TGTGCCAGCAGGGAAGTAGGGACAGGGAACCAAGAGACCCAGTACTTC
CDR3aa: CASREVGTGNQETQYF

j_gene: TRBJ2-3
abundance: few
v_gene: TRBV5-6
d_gene: -
CDR3nt: TGTGCCAGCAGCTTAACCTCCCGTCGGGATACGCAGTATTTT
CDR3aa: CASSLTSRRDTQYF

j_gene: TRBJ2-1
abundance: many
v_gene: TRBV11-2
d_gene: -
CDR3nt: TGTGCCAGCAGCTTAGTCATATCGAGACAGGGAGGCGGTGAGCAGTTCTTC
CDR3aa: CASSLVISRQGGGEQFF

j_gene: TRBJ2-5
abundance: many
v_gene: TRBV11-2
d_gene: -
CDR3nt: TGTGCCAGCAGCGTGGATGGTGGGAAGACCCAGTACTTC
CDR3aa: CASSVDGGKTQYF

j_gene: TRBJ2-7
abundance: many
v_gene: TRBV27
d_gene: -
CDR3nt: TGTGCCAGCAGATCTACAGGGTATTACGAGCAGTACTTC
CDR3aa: CASRSTGYYEQYF

j_gene: TRBJ2-7
abundance: few
v_gene: TRBV4-3
d_gene: TRBD1
CDR3nt: TGCGCCAGCAGCCAAGATCGGACAGGGACGCTCCTCGAGCAGTACTTC
CDR3aa: CASSQDRTGTLLEQYF

j_gene: TRBJ2-2
abundance: -
v_gene: TRBV15
d_gene: -
CDR3nt: TGTGCCACCAGCAACCCTCGGGAACAGAACACCGGGGAGCTGTTTTTT
CDR3aa: CATSNPREQNTGELFF